The 3 T cell receptor beta chains reported below all come from one sample, sequenced in a study of regulatory T cells in long-lasting Graves disease (TCRdb year 2021). The method was multiplex PCR. Sequencing was performed on an Illumina HiSeq 4000. To build TCR beta libraries, CDR3 regions were amplified by Arm-PCR using iRepertoire HTBI primers. TCRdb trimmed public reads at Q25 via fastp, called clones via MiXCR and kept in-frame beta chains. Each record represents a unique CDR3 protein, reported with the most common genes and DNA among its rows. This sample holds a few hundred thousand distinct CDR3 sequences; roughly 15% were observed only once. The leading ten clones occupy around a sixth of the sample. The meaning of the sample's time point label: newly diagnosed GD, antithyroid drugs for less than 3 months. RNA was extracted from PBMCs in TRIzol for both TCR sequencing and RNA sequencing. The sample was also reused in another study, on T cells in Graves' hyperthyroidism and ophthalmopathy.

The sample here was peripheral blood mononuclear cells (PBMCs), taken at new diagnosis, from a patient treated with antithyroid drugs. The receptors here all came from a woman between 50 and 59 years old with Graves disease. Donor details come from another sample of the same person, matched by shared clones.

This clonotype has a count of ten or more. The gene calls are TRBV11-2 and TRBJ2-7, with D maybe TRBD1 (6 bases). Germline CDR1 reads SGHAT; CDR2 reads FQNNGV. Between the trimmed V and J ends, which lost 10 bases and 2 bases, there was a span of 21 bases. The CDR3 consists of 15 residues. The CDR3 nucleotides are TGTGCCACCGGAGAGCTTCAGGGGTATACCTACGAGCAGTACTTC. Translated, it gives CATGELQGYTYEQYF.

The count of this clonotype is one. The chain employs TRBV11-2 and TRBJ2-1, with 8 nucleotides matching TRBD2. Germline V gene sequence: CDR1 SGHAT, CDR2 FQNNGV. This CDR3 contains 17 residues. V lost 5 bases to trimming and J lost 7 bases; unmatched junction nucleotides: 16. The CDR3 is CASSQGLPGLEGNEQFF. The CDR3 region has the DNA TGTGCCAGCAGCCAAGGATTACCGGGACTAGAGGGTAATGAGCAGTTCTTC. Complete variable domain (other parts from reference TRBV11-2 and TRBJ2-1): EAGVAQSPRYKIIEKRQSVAFWCNPISGHATLYWYQQILGQGPKLLIQFQNNGVVDDSQLPKDRFSAERLKGVDSTLKIQPAKLEDSAVYLCASSQGLPGLEGNEQFFGPGTRLTVL.

The rearrangement uses TRBV5-5 and TRBJ2-5; 10 bases are shared with TRBD2. Germline V gene lookup returns CDR1 SGHKS and CDR2 YYEKEE (reference sequence). Trimming removed 0 bases from V and 5 bases from J; junction bases left unmatched: 7. The CDR3 spans 16 residues. CDR3 region: CASSLGPSGSWETQYF. Written as DNA, the CDR3 is TGTGCCAGCAGCTTGGGTCCTAGCGGGAGTTGGGAGACCCAGTACTTC.